The subject of this entry is one TCR beta chain. Antigen: not known. The data originate from a study of T-cell reconstitution after alpha-beta-depleted transplantation in children. Preparation of the TCRbeta library used unique molecular identifiers. MiXCR, applied by TCRdb to the PCR reads, yields one record per CDR3 protein. The sample shows hundreds of thousands of distinct CDR3 sequences, roughly a quarter of them seen only once. Study outcomes and limitations: Most T-cell counts and diversity one year after the transplant came from T cells that were newly produced.

The V gene lost 1 base and the J gene lost 1 base, with 11 bases spanning the gap. CDR3 length equals 15 residues. Germline CDR1 and CDR2: MGHRA and YSYEKL. The sample consisted of PBMCs, mostly from graft donor cells, taken 360 days after TCRalphabeta/CD19-depleted stem cell transplant. This chain connects TRBV4-1 to TRBJ2-7; D is undetermined. The receptor comes from a female patient aged 2 to 10 who had a stem cell transplant for congenital amegakaryocytic thrombocytopenia, so the T cells may come from the graft donor. The CDR3 bases are TGCGCCAGCAGCCAAGTTATTGCAGATTCCTACGAGCAGTACTTC. Its translation is CASSQVIADSYEQYF.